This section outlines one T cell receptor beta chain sequence together with its context. The antigen is not known. This entry belongs to a study of cytomegalovirus exposure and HLA in healthy donors. In the study overall: Most donors, roughly 82% of some 400 genotyped, fell in the Caucasian-associated ancestry cluster. Study-wide results and limits: There were some public TCRs occurring in many donors, but most TCR sequences were rare.

The PCR had 60 Vbeta and 13 Jbeta primers. Produced via immunoSEQ multiplex PCR; TCRdb's table is partial and in-frame only. The sample has under 200,000 clones; around 80% are singletons. The V gene lost 5 bases and the J gene lost 3 bases, with 16 bases spanning the gap. There are 16 residues in the CDR3. CDR1 SGHTA and CDR2 FQGTGA come from the germline V gene. V and J are TRBV7-3 and TRBJ2-2; tentative D call: TRBD2 (5 bases). The source is a woman in her 50s in good health and CMV-seropositive. Sequencing was carried out using PBMCs. The CDR3 DNA sequence: TGTGCCAGCAGCCCTTTAAACCGGGAATACACCGGGGAGCTGTTTTTT. It codes for CASSPLNREYTGELFF.